This is a list of T cell receptor beta chains from one sample in a study of post-analysis software for immune sequencing data. Each CDR3 protein is one row after TCRdb ran MiXCR on the PCR reads. The data contain about 800,000 distinct CDR3 sequences, 25% to 30% of them seen just once; the ten biggest clones take up more than 0.55%. The sample taken for sequencing was blood. Receptors originate from a girl aged 5 to 17 with multiple sclerosis. Both conserved end residues are part of each CDR3. D genes are given only for firm matches. A clone size is listed for some rows: how often the clone was seen (once, few, many), or a class if it is expanded.

TRBJ2-3 TRBD1 TRBV6-6 - CASRDGQAADTQYF TGTGCCAGCAGAGATGGACAGGCTGCAGATACGCAGTATTTT
TRBJ1-2 TRBD1 TRBV6-5 - CASSSPRTGGGYGYTF TGTGCCAGCAGCTCCCCCCGGACAGGGGGCGGCTATGGCTACACCTTC
TRBJ2-4 - TRBV12-3/TRBV12-4 many CASSPQALAKNIQYF TGTGCCAGCAGTCCACAGGCGCTAGCCAAAAACATTCAGTACTTC
TRBJ2-1 - TRBV7-9 - CASSSLGRGINNEQFF TGTGCCAGCAGCTCACTCGGCAGGGGTATCAACAATGAGCAGTTCTTC
TRBJ1-5 - TRBV7-9 few CASGRGGGQPQHF TGTGCCAGCGGACGAGGGGGGGGTCAGCCCCAGCATTTT
TRBJ2-7 TRBD2 TRBV29-1 many CSVASGRAHEQYF TGCAGCGTTGCCAGCGGGAGGGCCCACGAGCAGTACTTC
TRBJ2-1 - TRBV5-1 few CASSGWSYNEQFF TGCGCCAGCAGCGGGTGGTCCTACAATGAGCAGTTCTTC
TRBJ1-2 - TRBV6-1 - CASPPLGQTNGYTF TGTGCCAGCCCACCCCTAGGACAGACAAATGGCTACACCTTC
TRBJ2-7 TRBD1 TRBV2 few CASSSRDRDSYEQYF TGTGCCAGCAGTTCCAGGGACAGGGACTCCTACGAGCAGTACTTC
TRBJ1-2 TRBD1 TRBV7-9 - CASSWNDRGRGYTF TGTGCCAGCAGCTGGAATGACAGGGGTCGCGGCTACACCTTC
TRBJ2-7 TRBD2 TRBV11-2 - CASSFRGTSGAPYEQYF TGTGCCAGCAGCTTCCGAGGGACTAGCGGAGCCCCCTACGAGCAGTACTTC
TRBJ2-1 - TRBV2 - CASTPHPSSNEQFF TGTGCCAGCACTCCACACCCATCAAGCAATGAGCAGTTCTTC
TRBJ2-1 TRBD2 TRBV7-2 few CASSLVAGGIYNEQFF TGTGCCAGCAGCTTAGTAGCGGGGGGGATTTACAATGAGCAGTTCTTC
TRBJ1-2 - TRBV6-5 - CASSPRADGSDGYTF TGTGCCAGCAGTCCCAGGGCTGACGGGAGCGATGGCTACACCTTC
TRBJ2-7 TRBD2 TRBV6-1 - CASSEELAGSYERYF TGTGCCAGCAGTGAAGAACTAGCGGGCTCCTACGAGCGGTACTTC
TRBJ2-7 TRBD1 TRBV6-6 - CASSQPRDSRQGYEQYF TGTGCCAGCAGCCAACCAAGAGACAGTAGACAGGGCTACGAGCAGTACTTC
TRBJ2-5 - TRBV5-1 few CASSFGRRLQETQYF TGCGCCAGCAGCTTCGGCAGGCGACTTCAAGAGACCCAGTACTTC
TRBJ1-6 TRBD1 TRBV12-3/TRBV12-4 few CASSQQTGERNSPLHF TGTGCCAGCAGTCAACAGACAGGGGAACGCAATTCACCCCTCCACTTT
TRBJ2-5 - TRBV11-2 few CASSLVHQETQYF TGTGCCAGCAGCTTAGTGCACCAAGAGACCCAGTACTTC
TRBJ2-1 - TRBV9 few CASSVLGHNEQFF TGTGCCAGCAGCGTACTGGGCCACAATGAGCAGTTCTTC
TRBJ2-1 - TRBV7-2 once CASSHTTGAGDHEQFF TGTGCCAGCAGCCACACGACAGGGGCGGGGGATCATGAGCAGTTCTTC
TRBJ1-4 - TRBV4-1 - CASSQDFGGFEKLFF TGCGCCAGCAGCCAAGATTTTGGAGGTTTTGAAAAACTGTTTTTT
TRBJ1-6 - TRBV7-6 - CASSCGRVYNSPLHF TGTGCCAGCAGCTGCGGCAGGGTGTATAATTCACCCCTCCACTTT
TRBJ1-5 - TRBV3-1 - CASSQEGRGTQPQHF TGTGCCAGCAGCCAAGAAGGTAGGGGTACCCAGCCCCAGCATTTT
TRBJ2-2 TRBD1 TRBV12-3/TRBV12-4 - CASSESGTGWPGELFF TGTGCCAGCAGTGAGAGCGGGACAGGGTGGCCCGGGGAGCTGTTTTTT
TRBJ2-4 - TRBV20-1 - CSARRGQGRDIQYF TGCAGTGCGAGAAGGGGGCAGGGGAGGGACATTCAGTACTTC
TRBJ1-5 - TRBV20-1 - CSAREGSLRPQHF TGCAGTGCTAGAGAGGGCAGCCTTAGGCCCCAGCATTTT
TRBJ2-5 TRBD1 TRBV11-2 - CASSGYRGETQYF TGTGCCAGCAGCGGATACAGGGGCGAGACCCAGTACTTC
TRBJ2-7 TRBD2 TRBV10-3 many CAISDPGLAGVEQYF TGTGCCATCAGTGACCCGGGACTAGCGGGAGTGGAGCAGTACTTC
TRBJ1-1 - TRBV6-6 few CASRAPNTEAFF TGTGCCAGCCGGGCCCCGAACACTGAAGCTTTCTTT
TRBJ2-7 TRBD2 TRBV9 - CASSVGEGCTYEQYF TGTGCCAGCAGCGTAGGGGAGGGATGTACCTACGAGCAGTACTTC
TRBJ2-2 TRBD2 TRBV28 few CASSPRTSETNTGELFF TGTGCCAGCAGTCCGAGGACTAGCGAGACGAACACCGGGGAGCTGTTTTTT
TRBJ1-4 - TRBV28 few CASSLPTGSVTNEKLFF TGTGCCAGCAGTTTACCAACAGGGAGTGTAACTAATGAAAAACTGTTTTTT
TRBJ2-7 - TRBV7-7 few CASSLKFNGLYEQYF TGTGCTAGCAGCTTGAAGTTCAATGGCCTTTACGAGCAGTACTTC
TRBJ2-1 - TRBV6-6 - CASGIDLEQFF TGTGCCTCGGGCATCGACCTTGAGCAGTTCTTC
TRBJ2-4 - TRBV20-1 - CSARDSADIQYF TGCAGTGCTAGAGACAGCGCGGACATTCAGTACTTC
TRBJ2-3 TRBD2 TRBV29-1 - CSVQRLAGDLYF TGCAGCGTTCAGAGACTAGCGGGGGATCTGTATTTT
TRBJ2-2 TRBD1 TRBV5-1 - CASSPDRGFAGELFF TGCGCCAGCAGCCCCGACAGGGGATTTGCCGGGGAGCTGTTTTTT
TRBJ1-6 - TRBV7-2 few CASSLTRLNSPLHF TGTGCCAGCAGCTTAACCCGATTGAATTCACCCCTCCACTTT
TRBJ2-7 - TRBV29-1 many CSVEEKTGRPLPEQYF TGCAGCGTTGAAGAGAAAACGGGCAGACCCCTACCGGAGCAGTACTTC
TRBJ1-2 TRBD1 TRBV9 - CASSVPSDRGGGYTF TGTGCCAGCAGCGTCCCCTCGGACAGGGGCGGAGGCTACACCTTC
TRBJ1-6 - TRBV6-5 - CASAGVGSPLHF TGTGCCAGCGCCGGGGTAGGTTCACCCCTCCACTTT
TRBJ2-1 - TRBV20-1 few CSARSETYNEQFF TGCAGTGCCAGGAGTGAAACATACAATGAGCAGTTCTTC
TRBJ2-1 TRBD2 TRBV5-1 - CASSLEGAGGLDEQFF TGCGCCAGCAGCTTGGAGGGAGCGGGAGGGTTGGATGAGCAGTTCTTC
TRBJ2-7 - TRBV10-3 - CAISELGRGTYEQYF TGTGCCATCAGTGAGTTGGGCCGGGGCACCTACGAGCAGTACTTC
TRBJ2-1 - TRBV19 - CASSMYVGAFDEQFF TGTGCCAGTAGTATGTACGTGGGGGCTTTCGATGAGCAGTTCTTC
TRBJ1-2 TRBD1 TRBV29-1 few CSVLKSRDRGGGYTF TGCAGCGTTTTAAAATCCAGGGACAGGGGGGGCGGCTACACCTTC
TRBJ2-5 - TRBV27 - CASGGGVGLGETQYF TGTGCCAGCGGGGGCGGGGTAGGCTTAGGGGAGACCCAGTACTTC
TRBJ2-1 TRBD1 TRBV24-1 few CATSGLTGFYNEQFF TGTGCCACCAGTGGTCTGACAGGGTTCTACAATGAGCAGTTCTTC
TRBJ2-5 - TRBV12-3/TRBV12-4 - CASSPFGGAQETQYF TGTGCCAGCAGTCCCTTCGGGGGCGCCCAAGAGACCCAGTACTTC
TRBJ2-1 - TRBV7-2 - CASSLGHKWGAFYNEQFF TGTGCCAGCAGCTTAGGCCACAAATGGGGGGCGTTCTACAATGAGCAGTTCTTC
TRBJ2-2 TRBD1 TRBV29-1 - CSVTLTGRELFF TGCAGCGTGACCCTGACAGGGAGGGAGCTGTTTTTT
TRBJ2-3 TRBD2 TRBV20-1 few CSASGGGQYF TGCAGTGCTAGTGGGGGGGGGCAGTATTTT